The present T cell receptor (beta chain) was sequenced within a study of blood T cell repertoires in COVID-19. The overall study: Collection of acute and convalescent COVID-19 samples took place in the United States, Italy and Spain. The analysed material was cDNA or gDNA that came from T cells, B-cell-depleted T cells, or PBMCs.

CDR1 and CDR2 (germline): SGHNT, YYREEE (reference sequence). This CDR3 contains 17 residues. V shed 4 bases and J shed 0 bases, with 17 bases lying between them. Repertoires were generated with immunoSEQ multiplex PCR, while TCRdb's copy carries only in-frame clones and drops some. The sample carries fewer than 80,000 clones, roughly 90% recorded once. Source material: peripheral blood. The receptor's source is a human donor in a cohort sampled during active COVID-19. The V gene is TRBV5-4, the J gene TRBJ1-3; a weak D match, TRBD1 (5 bases). CDR3 bases: TGTGCCAGCAGCCCGATCGGGGGGGTAAGCTCTGGAAACACCATATATTTT. This codes for CASSPIGGVSSGNTIYF.